A single sample gave rise to the 28 T cell receptor beta chains below, sequenced in a study of shared clonotypes between healthy human individuals. Naive-designated CD8 cells lacked CD45RO, were positively enriched for CCR7, and omitted terminally differentiated effector memory CD45RA+ cells. The protocol was immunoSEQ multiplex PCR, while the TCRdb copy is restricted to in-frame clones and leaves out a portion. This sample yields 1.5 million to 2.5 million clones, of which approximately 94% are seen a single time; less than 1.5% belongs to the top ten. Sequenced: naive CD8+ T cells sorted from blood. The receptors stem from a man aged 18 to 30 in good health.

This clone was found once. V usage is TRBV7-8 and J usage is TRBJ2-1; TRBD2 matches at 13 bases. Unmatched junction bases numbered 9, after V lost 5 bases and J lost 2 bases. The CDR3 contains 18 residues. The V gene's germline CDR1 is SGHVS and CDR2 FQNEAQ. The CDR3 DNA is TGTGCCAGCAGCCCAGGACTAGCGGGGGCCGGGACCTACAATGAGCAGTTCTTC. This encodes CASSPGLAGAGTYNEQFF.

The chain links TRBV7-9 to TRBJ1-5; 8 nucleotides line up with TRBD1. V lost 5 bases and J lost 9; bases outside the gene matches: 6. Germline assignment: CDR1 SEHNR and CDR2 FQNEAQ (reference sequence). This CDR3 has 13 amino acids. The CDR3 region is CASSPQGVGPQHF. The DNA of the CDR3 is TGTGCCAGCAGCCCACAGGGGGTTGGGCCCCAGCATTTT.

This chain uses TRBV11-2 with TRBJ2-1; unclear D gene. The germline V and J ends were trimmed by 1 base and 12 bases, with 10 bases remaining between them. CDR1 and CDR2 (germline): SGHAT, FQNNGV. The CDR3 runs 12 residues. CDR3 loop: CASSLASSVQFF. The CDR3 DNA reads as TGTGCCAGCAGCTTAGCCAGCTCAGTGCAGTTCTTC.

This clone was counted a single time. CDR3 sequence: CASSEKKGARDTQYF. Written as DNA, the CDR3 is TGTGCCAGCAGTGAAAAAAAGGGGGCGCGGGATACGCAGTATTTT. V is TRBV2 and J is TRBJ2-3; 7 bases line up with TRBD1. Germline loops: CDR1 SNHLY, CDR2 FYNNEI. The V segment lost 2 bases and the J segment 6 bases; nucleotides outside the gene matches: 8. The CDR3 is 15 residues long.

The rearrangement joins TRBV5-6 to TRBJ1-1, with a tentative D call TRBD1 (5 bases). The CDR3 has 19 residues. CDR1 and CDR2 from the germline V gene are SGHDT and YYEEEE. V was pared by 4 bases and J by 3 bases, with 28 bases between. The CDR3 protein is CASSLPWKLGREGYTEAFF. In DNA, the CDR3 is TGTGCCAGCAGCCTCCCCTGGAAATTGGGCAGGGAAGGGTACACTGAAGCTTTCTTT.

The rearrangement joins TRBV5-1 to TRBJ2-3; the D gene could be TRBD1 or TRBD2 (5 bases each). The germline V and J ends were trimmed by 3 bases and 4 bases, with 12 bases remaining between them. The CDR3 loop spans 14 amino acids. The germline V gene encodes CDR1 SGHRS and CDR2 YFSETQ. The chain's CDR3 is CASSWDPAADTQYF. The CDR3 DNA sequence: TGCGCCAGCAGCTGGGACCCGGCAGCAGATACGCAGTATTTT. Drawing the rest from reference TRBV5-1 and TRBJ2-3, the complete variable domain is KAGVTQTPRYLIKTRGQQVTLSCSPISGHRSVSWYQQTPGQGLQFLFEYFSETQRNKGNFPGRFSGRQFSNSRSEMNVSTLELGDSALYLCASSWDPAADTQYFGPGTRLTVL.

The rearrangement uses TRBV28 and TRBJ2-1; D gene unclear. Trimming took off 5 bases at V and 4 bases at J, with 12 bases between the two ends. CDR1 and CDR2 from the germline V gene are MDHEN and SYDVKM. This CDR3 is built from 14 residues. The CDR3 DNA reads TGTGCCAGCAGTCGCCGGGCTCTTTACAATGAGCAGTTCTTC. Protein: CASSRRALYNEQFF.

J is TRBJ1-2 and V is TRBV7-8, with D possibly being TRBD1 (5 bases). Trimming shortened V by 5 bases and J by 2 bases, and 21 bases separated the two germline ends. CDR1 is SGHVS, CDR2 FQNEAQ, per germline. This CDR3 region has 17 residues. CDR3 region: CASSPTQDTFPNYGYTF. CDR3 nucleotide sequence: TGTGCCAGCAGCCCGACCCAGGACACCTTCCCCAACTATGGCTACACCTTC.

The J gene is TRBJ1-1, the V gene TRBV7-2; a possible D gene is TRBD1 (5 bases). The V gene lost 4 bases and the J gene lost 1 base, with 10 bases spanning the gap. The CDR3 has 14 residues. Germline CDR1 is SGHTA and CDR2 is FQGNSA. The chain's CDR3 is CASSSHGGNTEAFF. In DNA, the CDR3 is TGTGCCAGCAGCTCCCACGGGGGGAACACTGAAGCTTTCTTT.

The CDR3 bases are TGCAGCGTTGAAACTGGACTAGCGATACAAGAGACCCAGTACTTC. It is translated as CSVETGLAIQETQYF. The chain employs TRBV29-1 and TRBJ2-5; TRBD2 matches at 9 bases. From germline, CDR1 is SQVTM and CDR2 ANQGSEA. V gave up 2 bases and J gave up 2 bases; unmatched junction bases: 6. The CDR3 covers 15 residues. Looking up the rest from reference TRBV29-1 and TRBJ2-5 gives the full variable domain: SAVISQKPSRDICQRGTSLTIQCQVDSQVTMMFWYRQQPGQSLTLIATANQGSEATYESGFVIDKFPISRPNLTFSTLTVSNMSPEDSSIYLCSVETGLAIQETQYFGPGTRLLVL.

Of note for this clone: The sample holds other DNA sequences that translate to the same CDR3. The V gene is TRBV4-1, the J gene TRBJ1-2; perhaps TRBD1 as D (6 bases). The V gene lost 1 base and the J gene lost 3 bases, with 12 bases spanning the gap. The germline CDR1 and CDR2 sequences are MGHRA and YSYEKL. The CDR3 loop spans 15 amino acids. The DNA of the CDR3 is TGCGCCAGCAGCCAAGTCGAACAGGGTTACTATGGCTACACCTTC. Translated: CASSQVEQGYYGYTF.

The rearrangement joins TRBV10-3 to TRBJ1-5; TRBD1 is a possible D gene (5 bases). V was cut by 3 bases and J by 13 bases, with 13 bases left in between. Per the germline V gene, CDR1 is ENHRY and CDR2 is SYGVKD. The CDR3 sequence is 12 residues long. This chain's CDR3 is CAISDQDRAQHF. CDR3 DNA sequence: TGTGCCATCAGTGACCAAGACAGAGCTCAGCATTTT.

This clone was counted once. The chain combines TRBV2 with TRBJ2-7; D gene unclear. The germline V gene has CDR1 SNHLY and CDR2 FYNNEI. The CDR3 loop spans 13 amino acids. V lost 5 bases and J 3 bases, leaving 11 bases between the germline ends. The CDR3: CASSQQSYYEQYF. In DNA, the CDR3 is TGTGCCAGCAGTCAACAGAGCTACTACGAGCAGTACTTC. Together with reference TRBV2 and TRBJ2-7, the CDR3 gives the full variable domain: EPEVTQTPSHQVTQMGQEVILRCVPISNHLYFYWYRQILGQKVEFLVSFYNNEISEKSEIFDDQFSVERPDGSNFTLKIRSTKLEDSAMYFCASSQQSYYEQYFGPGTRLTVT.

The gene calls are TRBV11-2 and TRBJ2-7, with TRBD1 identical over 8 bases. This CDR3 region has 16 residues. Germline V lookup: CDR1 SGHAT, CDR2 FQNNGV. The V gene end was trimmed by 5 bases and the J gene end by 3 bases; junction bases not matched to a gene: 12. CDR3: CASSPSVGQDRYEQYF. The CDR3 coding sequence is TGTGCCAGCAGCCCGAGCGTGGGACAGGACCGCTACGAGCAGTACTTC.

The sample holds one count of this clone. V usage is TRBV7-6 and J usage is TRBJ2-1, with D perhaps TRBD2 (5 bases). In germline, CDR1 is SGHVS, CDR2 FNYEAQ. CDR3 length equals 16 residues. V lost 6 bases and J 0 bases, leaving 15 bases between the germline ends. CDR3 coding DNA: TGTGCCAGCAGGGGTAAACAAGGGAGCTCCTACAATGAGCAGTTCTTC. The encoded protein is CASRGKQGSSYNEQFF.

The chain carries TRBV11-1 and TRBJ2-3, with D possibly TRBD1 on 6 matching bases. V was pared by 2 bases and J by 5 bases, with 11 bases between. The CDR3 has 14 amino acids. Germline CDR1 is SGHAT and CDR2 is FQDESV (reference sequence). CDR3 DNA: TGTGCCAGCAGCTTATTTGGGGGCAGAGATACGCAGTATTTT. Translated, it gives CASSLFGGRDTQYF.

The rearrangement links TRBV4-3 to TRBJ2-7; 12 positions match TRBD2. V was pared by 0 bases and J by 0 bases, with 6 bases of the junction left unmatched. Germline CDR1 and CDR2: LGHNA and YSLEER. The CDR3 contains 18 residues. CDR3 in amino acids: CASSQESLAGGPSYEQYF. The CDR3 DNA is TGCGCCAGCAGCCAAGAATCGCTAGCGGGAGGGCCCTCCTACGAGCAGTACTTC.

The rearrangement joins TRBV19 to TRBJ1-5; a possible D gene is TRBD1 (5 bases). The CDR3 spans 14 residues. In germline, CDR1 is LNHDA, CDR2 SQIVND (reference sequence). V was shortened by 3 bases and J by 6 bases, with 12 bases between the two germline ends. This CDR3 reads CASSMVQETQPQHF. CDR3 coding DNA: TGTGCCAGTAGTATGGTACAGGAAACTCAGCCCCAGCATTTT.

This chain uses TRBV5-6 with TRBJ2-7; 10 bases line up with TRBD2. CDR1 and CDR2 (germline): SGHDT, YYEEEE. The CDR3 totals 14 residues. Losses at the gene ends were 3 bases for V and 9 bases for J; bases not matched to a gene: 9. This chain's CDR3 is CASSSGLAESGQYF. The CDR3 DNA is TGTGCCAGCAGCTCTGGACTAGCGGAATCAGGGCAGTACTTC.

The chain recombines TRBV12-5 with TRBJ2-1; 10 nucleotides line up with TRBD2. Germline V gene data show CDR1 as LGHNT and CDR2 as FRNRAP. Trimming took 0 bases from V and 9 from J; bases not matched to a gene: 14. The CDR3 has 18 residues. The CDR3 here is CASGLVGGSSGREGEQFF. As DNA, the CDR3 is TGTGCTAGTGGTTTGGTAGGTGGAAGCAGCGGGAGGGAGGGTGAGCAGTTCTTC.

The chain combines TRBV28 with TRBJ2-1; 12 bases match TRBD2. With 3 bases clipped from V and 11 bases from J, the junction kept 8 bases outside the gene matches. Germline V gene data show CDR1 as MDHEN and CDR2 as SYDVKM. This CDR3 contains 15 residues. CDR3 loop: CASSLSLAGGPKQFF. CDR3 nucleotide sequence: TGTGCCAGCAGTTTGAGCCTAGCGGGGGGGCCGAAGCAGTTCTTC.

This rearrangement joins TRBV5-6 to TRBJ1-1; no clear D gene. Germline V gene sequence: CDR1 SGHDT, CDR2 YYEEEE. CDR3 length equals 14 residues. V lost 1 base to trimming and J lost 0 bases, with 7 bases between them. The CDR3 loop reads CASSLFSMNTEAFF. Here the CDR3 DNA reads TGTGCCAGCAGCTTGTTCAGTATGAACACTGAAGCTTTCTTT.

In the case of this clone: Different DNA sequences within this sample yield the same CDR3. This CDR3 reads CASSQGPAYEQYF. The DNA of the CDR3 is TGCGCCAGCAGCCAAGGCCCGGCCTACGAGCAGTACTTC. The V call is TRBV4-1, the J call TRBJ2-7, with D hard to call. V gave up 1 base and J gave up 2 bases, with 6 bases separating them. The germline V gene has CDR1 MGHRA and CDR2 YSYEKL. CDR3 length: 13 residues.

This clone was counted a single time. This chain uses TRBV9 with TRBJ2-3, with 12 bases identical to TRBD1. Losses at the gene ends were 10 bases for V and 6 bases for J; bases not matched to a gene: 6. The CDR3 totals 13 residues. Germline CDR1 SGDLS, CDR2 YYNGEE. This CDR3 is CAVGQGATDTQYF. The CDR3 DNA is TGTGCCGTGGGACAGGGGGCAACTGATACGCAGTATTTT.

This chain joins TRBV6-1 and TRBJ1-3, with 8 bases lining up with TRBD1. Germline V gene sequence: CDR1 MNHNS, CDR2 SASEGT. This CDR3 region has 18 residues. V was pared by 0 bases and J by 1 base, with 8 bases of the junction left unmatched. The CDR3 here is CASSEAGIDRGSGNTIYF. The CDR3 bases are TGTGCCAGCAGTGAAGCCGGGATAGACAGGGGATCTGGAAACACCATATATTTT.

The rearrangement joins TRBV28 to TRBJ1-2, with D perhaps TRBD1 (5 bases). The CDR3 extends over 12 amino acids. CDR1 and CDR2 from the germline V gene are MDHEN and SYDVKM. Trimming cost V 6 bases and J 4 bases, with 9 bases left between them. The CDR3 sequence: CASSRDPYGYTF. CDR3 nucleotides: TGTGCCAGCAGCAGGGACCCCTATGGCTACACCTTC.

The genes are TRBV19 and TRBJ1-6; no clear D gene. Germline CDR1 is LNHDA and CDR2 is SQIVND (reference sequence). The V and J ends lost 3 bases and 7 bases respectively, with 10 bases between them. The CDR3 runs 14 residues. CDR3 nucleotides: TGTGCCAGTAGTATTGAAGCACTAAATTCACCCCTCCACTTT. Protein sequence: CASSIEALNSPLHF. Combining the CDR3 with reference TRBV19 and TRBJ1-6 gives the whole variable domain DGGITQSPKYLFRKEGQNVTLSCEQNLNHDAMYWYRQDPGQGLRLIYYSQIVNDFQKGDIAEGYSVSREKKESFPLTVTSAQKNPTAFYLCASSIEALNSPLHFGNGTRLTVT.

J is TRBJ1-1 and V is TRBV6-1; 8 nucleotides align to TRBD1. Trimming took 6 bases from V and 7 from J; bases not matched to a gene: 7. The CDR3 contains 13 residues. Germline values: CDR1 MNHNS, CDR2 SASEGT. The CDR3 DNA follows: TGTGCCAGCAGACTTACAGGGGGGGGTGAAGCTTTCTTT. Residues: CASRLTGGGEAFF.